The rows below give T cell receptor beta chains drawn from one sample of a study of blood T cell repertoires in COVID-19. Assay: immunoSEQ multiplex PCR; the TCRdb copy retains only in-frame clones and omits some. Of about 170,000 clones in the sample, roughly nine tenths were seen once. The sample taken for sequencing was peripheral blood. Source of these receptors: a woman older than 75 in a cohort sampled during active or convalescent COVID-19. Both conserved end residues are part of each CDR3. Fields, in order: J gene, V gene, CDR3 protein.

TRBJ2-2	TRBV9	CASSALAGGATGELFF
TRBJ2-7	TRBV6-2/TRBV6-3	CASSYSQVSSYEQYF
TRBJ2-7	TRBV4-3	CASSQKERGGYEQYF
TRBJ2-4	TRBV7-4	CASSPQAWCRAKNIQYF
TRBJ2-5	TRBV27	CASSAYRDGETQYF
TRBJ2-2	TRBV10-3	CAISESRPYAGELFF
TRBJ1-2	TRBV19	CASSPWTGVDGYTF
TRBJ1-2	TRBV20-1	CSASNSGGANYGYTF
TRBJ2-4	TRBV9	CASSVASGASVQYF
TRBJ2-7	TRBV7-2	CASSLEPPVMGYYEQYF
TRBJ2-2	TRBV11-2	CASSSPGQAYTGELFF
TRBJ1-5	TRBV28	CASSQGSGHQPQHF
TRBJ2-3	TRBV6-5	CASSYSGTSGSDTQYF
TRBJ1-1	TRBV27	CASRRTGAFTEAFF
TRBJ2-7	TRBV6-5	CASSPLKEQYF
TRBJ1-4	TRBV6-1	CASSENFRTTIVKLFF
TRBJ1-3	TRBV4-1	CASSQEPTTGQVARGSGNTIYF
TRBJ2-1	TRBV28	CASTGFPKSSYNEQFF
TRBJ2-3	TRBV6-5	CASSNRGRTDTQYF
TRBJ1-1	TRBV6-6	CASSQGGYTEAFF
TRBJ1-1	TRBV27	CASSPRDRGWNTEAFF
TRBJ2-1	TRBV19	CASSVGLGGGKQFF
TRBJ1-6	TRBV11-2	CASSLGQDNSPLHF
TRBJ1-1	TRBV5-4	CASSLAGGRNTEAFF
TRBJ2-1	TRBV11-3	CASSTSRARNNEQFF
TRBJ2-1	TRBV15	CATSRGGHGNSNEQFF
TRBJ1-1	TRBV5-1	CASSLAPGQNTEAFF
TRBJ2-3	TRBV5-6	CASSLTLVADTQYF
TRBJ2-7	TRBV20-1	CSASETGGRFYEQYF
TRBJ2-3	TRBV20-1	CSASRTTSSTDTQYF
TRBJ2-1	TRBV7-2	CASSKAGGSYNEQFF
TRBJ1-6	TRBV5-6	CASSSGQGWYNSPLHF
TRBJ2-3	TRBV5-1	CASSPGGGIADTQYF
TRBJ2-2	TRBV3-1/TRBV3-2	CASSQGGGGESGELFF
TRBJ1-6	TRBV3-1/TRBV3-2	CASSQPPGQQNSPLHF
TRBJ1-2	TRBV28	CASTLRQGLNYGYTF
TRBJ1-2	TRBV7-9	CASSSPGQNLPTNYGYTF
TRBJ1-2	TRBV28	CASSFFAAGGKGYTF
TRBJ1-1	TRBV19	CASSMKGGRGERVVGAFF
TRBJ1-2	TRBV4-1	CASSQTDGGVNYGYTF
TRBJ1-1	TRBV25-1	CASKSLSSTEAFF